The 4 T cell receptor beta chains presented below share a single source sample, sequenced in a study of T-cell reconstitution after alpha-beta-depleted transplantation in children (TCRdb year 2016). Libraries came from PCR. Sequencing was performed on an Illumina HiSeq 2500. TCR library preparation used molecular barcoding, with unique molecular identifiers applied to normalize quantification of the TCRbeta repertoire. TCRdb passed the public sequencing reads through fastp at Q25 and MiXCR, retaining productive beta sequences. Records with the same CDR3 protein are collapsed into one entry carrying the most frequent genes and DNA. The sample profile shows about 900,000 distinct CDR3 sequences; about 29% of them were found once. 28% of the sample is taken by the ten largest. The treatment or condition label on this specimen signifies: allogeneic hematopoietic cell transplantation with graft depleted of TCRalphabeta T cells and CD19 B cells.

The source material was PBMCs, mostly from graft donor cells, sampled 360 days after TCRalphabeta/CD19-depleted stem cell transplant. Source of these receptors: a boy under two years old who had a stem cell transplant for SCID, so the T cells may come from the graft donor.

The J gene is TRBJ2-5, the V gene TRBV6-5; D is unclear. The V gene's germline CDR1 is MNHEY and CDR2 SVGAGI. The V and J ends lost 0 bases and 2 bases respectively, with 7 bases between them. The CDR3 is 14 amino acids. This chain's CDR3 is CASSYSPEQETQYF. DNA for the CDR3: TGTGCCAGCAGTTACTCGCCGGAGCAAGAGACCCAGTACTTC.

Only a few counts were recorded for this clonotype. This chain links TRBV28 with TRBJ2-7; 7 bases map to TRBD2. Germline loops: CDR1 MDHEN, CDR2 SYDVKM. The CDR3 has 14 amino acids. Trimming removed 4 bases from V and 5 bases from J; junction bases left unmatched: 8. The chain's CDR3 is CASSYPPRGDEQYF. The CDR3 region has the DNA TGTGCCAGCAGTTATCCCCCCCGGGGGGACGAGCAGTACTTC.

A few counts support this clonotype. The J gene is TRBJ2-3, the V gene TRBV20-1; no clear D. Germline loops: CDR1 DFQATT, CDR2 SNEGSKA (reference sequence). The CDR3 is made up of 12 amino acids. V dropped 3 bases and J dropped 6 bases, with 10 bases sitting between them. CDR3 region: CSASETSDTQYF. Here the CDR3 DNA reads TGCAGTGCTAGCGAAACATCCGATACGCAGTATTTT.

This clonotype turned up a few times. The CDR3 nucleotides are TGTGCCAGCAGCTTAGTGGACCGTTACGAGCAGTACTTC. Its translation: CASSLVDRYEQYF. V and J are TRBV5-6 and TRBJ2-7; D uncertain. CDR1 is SGHDT, CDR2 YYEEEE, per germline. CDR3 length: 13 amino acids. Trimming pared 2 bases from V and 4 bases from J, leaving 10 bases between.